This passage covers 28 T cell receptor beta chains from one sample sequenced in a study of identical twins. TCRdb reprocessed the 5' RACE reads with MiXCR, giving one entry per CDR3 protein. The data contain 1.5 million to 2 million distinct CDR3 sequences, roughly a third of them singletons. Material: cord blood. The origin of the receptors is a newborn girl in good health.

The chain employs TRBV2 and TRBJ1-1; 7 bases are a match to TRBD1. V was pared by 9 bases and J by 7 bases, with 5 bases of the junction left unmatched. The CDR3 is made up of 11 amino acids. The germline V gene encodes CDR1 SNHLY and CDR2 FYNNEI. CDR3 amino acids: CARTGEVEAFF. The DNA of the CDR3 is TGTGCCAGAACAGGGGAGGTTGAAGCTTTCTTT.

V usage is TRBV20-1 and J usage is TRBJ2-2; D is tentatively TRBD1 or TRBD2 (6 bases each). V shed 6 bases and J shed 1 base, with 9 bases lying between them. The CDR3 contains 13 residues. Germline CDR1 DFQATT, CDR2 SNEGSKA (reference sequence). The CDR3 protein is CSAAGQNTGELFF. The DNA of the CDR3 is TGCAGTGCCGCGGGACAGAACACCGGGGAGCTGTTTTTT.

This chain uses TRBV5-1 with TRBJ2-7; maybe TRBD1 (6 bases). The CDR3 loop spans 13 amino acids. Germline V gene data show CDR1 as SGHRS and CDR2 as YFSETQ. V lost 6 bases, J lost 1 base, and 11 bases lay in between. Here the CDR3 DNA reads TGCGCCAGCACTGCAGACAGGTCCTACGAGCAGTACTTC. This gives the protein CASTADRSYEQYF.

This CDR3 is CSASSTGQSYLVVPSSYNSPLHF. CDR3 bases: TGCAGTGCTAGTTCCACAGGACAGTCTTACTTAGTCGTACCGAGCTCCTATAATTCACCCCTCCACTTT. The rearrangement joins TRBV20-1 to TRBJ1-6; perhaps TRBD1 as D (6 bases). Trimming removed 3 bases from V and 0 bases from J, with 33 bases in between. Germline lookup yields CDR1 DFQATT and CDR2 SNEGSKA (reference sequence). This CDR3 region has 23 residues.

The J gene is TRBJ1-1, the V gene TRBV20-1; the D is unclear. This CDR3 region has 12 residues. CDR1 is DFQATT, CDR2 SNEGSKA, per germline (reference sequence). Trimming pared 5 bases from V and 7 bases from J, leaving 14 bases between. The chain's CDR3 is CSALRPVNEAFF. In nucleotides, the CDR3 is TGCAGTGCTCTCCGGCCTGTAAATGAAGCTTTCTTT.

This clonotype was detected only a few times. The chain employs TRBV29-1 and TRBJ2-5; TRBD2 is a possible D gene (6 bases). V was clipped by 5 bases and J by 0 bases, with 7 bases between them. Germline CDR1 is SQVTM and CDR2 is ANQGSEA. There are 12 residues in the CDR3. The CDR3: CSVREYQETQYF. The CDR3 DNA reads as TGCAGCGTTCGGGAGTACCAAGAGACCCAGTACTTC.

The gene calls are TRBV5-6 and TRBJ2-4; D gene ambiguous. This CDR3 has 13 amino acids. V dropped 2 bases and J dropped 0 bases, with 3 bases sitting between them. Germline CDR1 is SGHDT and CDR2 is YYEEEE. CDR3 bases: TGTGCCAGCAGCTTTATAGCCAAAAACATTCAGTACTTC. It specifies CASSFIAKNIQYF.

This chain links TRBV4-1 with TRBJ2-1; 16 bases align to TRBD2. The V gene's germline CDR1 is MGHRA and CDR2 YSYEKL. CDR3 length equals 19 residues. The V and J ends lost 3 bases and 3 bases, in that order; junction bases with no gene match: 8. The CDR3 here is CASSHLGLAGGPDYNEQFF. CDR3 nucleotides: TGCGCCAGCAGCCACCTGGGACTAGCGGGGGGGCCGGACTACAATGAGCAGTTCTTC.

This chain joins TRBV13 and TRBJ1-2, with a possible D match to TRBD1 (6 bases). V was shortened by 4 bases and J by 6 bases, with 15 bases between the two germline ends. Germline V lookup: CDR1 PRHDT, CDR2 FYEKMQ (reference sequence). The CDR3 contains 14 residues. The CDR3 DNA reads TGTGCCAGCAGCTCAGACGGGGGGCGGGATGGCTACACCTTC. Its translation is CASSSDGGRDGYTF.

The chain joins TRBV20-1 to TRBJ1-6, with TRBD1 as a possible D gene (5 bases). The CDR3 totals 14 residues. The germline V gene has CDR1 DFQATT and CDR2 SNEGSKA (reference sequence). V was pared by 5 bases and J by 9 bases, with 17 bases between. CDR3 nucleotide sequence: TGCAGTGCTTACCAGACAGTATCGGGTTCACCCCTCCACTTT. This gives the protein CSAYQTVSGSPLHF.

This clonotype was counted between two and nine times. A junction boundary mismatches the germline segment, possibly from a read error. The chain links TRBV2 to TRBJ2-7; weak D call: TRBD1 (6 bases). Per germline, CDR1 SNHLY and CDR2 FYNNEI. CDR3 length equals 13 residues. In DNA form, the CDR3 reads TGTGCCAGCAGCGTCGGGACAACCTACGAGCGGTACTTC. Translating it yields CASSVGTTYERYF.

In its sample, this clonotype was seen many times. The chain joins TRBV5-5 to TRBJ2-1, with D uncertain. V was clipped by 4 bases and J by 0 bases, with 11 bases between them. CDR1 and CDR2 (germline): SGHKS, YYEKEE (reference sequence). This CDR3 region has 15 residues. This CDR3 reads CASSPSWSSYNEQFF. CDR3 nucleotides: TGTGCCAGCAGCCCCAGCTGGAGCTCCTACAATGAGCAGTTCTTC.

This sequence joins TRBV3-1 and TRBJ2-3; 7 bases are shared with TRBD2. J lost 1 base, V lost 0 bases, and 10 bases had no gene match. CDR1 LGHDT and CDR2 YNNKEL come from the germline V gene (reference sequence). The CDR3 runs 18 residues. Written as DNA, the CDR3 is TGTGCCAGCAGCCAAGATGCCCCCCTCGCGGGGGGCACAGATACGCAGTATTTT. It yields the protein CASSQDAPLAGGTDTQYF.

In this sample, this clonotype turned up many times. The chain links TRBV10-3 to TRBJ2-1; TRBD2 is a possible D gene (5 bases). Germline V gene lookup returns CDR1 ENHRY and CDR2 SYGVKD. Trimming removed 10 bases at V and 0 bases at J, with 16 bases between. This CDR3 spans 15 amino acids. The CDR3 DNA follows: TGTGCCACCCGAAGAGAGCGGACCTCCTACAATGAGCAGTTCTTC. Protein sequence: CATRRERTSYNEQFF.

The CDR3 reads CASSRTGLFNGANVLTF. DNA for the CDR3: TGTGCCAGCAGCCGGACAGGGCTCTTTAATGGGGCCAACGTCCTGACTTTC. The chain joins TRBV7-2 to TRBJ2-6; the match to TRBD1 covers 8 bases. Germline CDR1 reads SGHTA; CDR2 reads FQGNSA. The trim removed 5 bases at V and 3 bases at J, leaving 9 bases unmatched. The CDR3 has 17 residues.

The CDR3 sequence is CSARDLGLAGLNEQFF. DNA for the CDR3: TGCAGTGCTAGAGACCTGGGACTAGCGGGGCTTAATGAGCAGTTCTTC. The chain combines TRBV20-1 with TRBJ2-1, with 13 nucleotides matching TRBD2. V trimming: 0 bases; J trimming: 7 bases; junction bases outside the gene matches: 6. Germline values: CDR1 DFQATT, CDR2 SNEGSKA (reference sequence). The length of the CDR3 is 16 residues.

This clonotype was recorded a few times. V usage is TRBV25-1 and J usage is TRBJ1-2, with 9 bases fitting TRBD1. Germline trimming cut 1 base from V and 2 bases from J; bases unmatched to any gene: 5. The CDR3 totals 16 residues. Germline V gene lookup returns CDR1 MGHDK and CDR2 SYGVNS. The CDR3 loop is CASSEFTGGSNYGYTF. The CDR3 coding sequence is TGTGCCAGCAGTGAATTTACAGGGGGCTCGAACTATGGCTACACCTTC.

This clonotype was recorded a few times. The CDR3 here is CASTLQGGTEAFF. In nucleotides, the CDR3 is TGTGCCAGCACTCTACAGGGGGGCACTGAAGCTTTCTTT. The V and J genes are TRBV6-6 and TRBJ1-1; 8 nucleotides align to TRBD1. Losses at the gene ends were 7 bases for V and 4 bases for J; bases not matched to a gene: 5. The CDR3 extends over 13 amino acids. The germline V gene has CDR1 MNHNY and CDR2 SVGAGI (reference sequence).

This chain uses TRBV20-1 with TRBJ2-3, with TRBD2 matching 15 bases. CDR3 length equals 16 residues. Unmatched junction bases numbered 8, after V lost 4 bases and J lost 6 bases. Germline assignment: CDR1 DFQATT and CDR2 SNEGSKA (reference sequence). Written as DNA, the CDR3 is TGCAGTGCTACGGGGACTAGCGGGGGGACCACGGATACGCAGTATTTT. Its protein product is CSATGTSGGTTDTQYF.

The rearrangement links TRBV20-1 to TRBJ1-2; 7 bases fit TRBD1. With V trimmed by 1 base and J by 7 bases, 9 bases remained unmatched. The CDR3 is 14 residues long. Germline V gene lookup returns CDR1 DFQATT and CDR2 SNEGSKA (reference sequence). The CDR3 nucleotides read TGCAGTGCTAGAGCGGGACAGCGACGCGTTGGCTACACCTTC. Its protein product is CSARAGQRRVGYTF.

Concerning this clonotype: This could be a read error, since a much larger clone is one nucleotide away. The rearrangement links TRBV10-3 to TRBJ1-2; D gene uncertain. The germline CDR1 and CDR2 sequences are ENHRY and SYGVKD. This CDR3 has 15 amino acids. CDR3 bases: TGTGCCATCGGTGAGATCGGATCCTCCAACTATGGCTACACCTTC. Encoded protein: CAIGEIGSSNYGYTF.

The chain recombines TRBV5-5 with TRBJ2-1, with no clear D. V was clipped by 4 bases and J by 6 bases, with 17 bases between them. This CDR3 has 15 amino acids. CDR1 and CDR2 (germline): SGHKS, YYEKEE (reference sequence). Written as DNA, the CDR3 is TGTGCCAGCAGCACTTCAGTGGTAGCCGCCAATGAGCAGTTCTTC. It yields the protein CASSTSVVAANEQFF. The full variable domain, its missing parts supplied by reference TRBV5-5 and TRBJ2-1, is DAGVTQSPTHLIKTRGQQVTLRCSPISGHKSVSWYQQVLGQGPQFIFQYYEKEERGRGNFPDRFSARQFPNYSSELNVNALLLGDSALYLCASSTSVVAANEQFFGPGTRLTVL.

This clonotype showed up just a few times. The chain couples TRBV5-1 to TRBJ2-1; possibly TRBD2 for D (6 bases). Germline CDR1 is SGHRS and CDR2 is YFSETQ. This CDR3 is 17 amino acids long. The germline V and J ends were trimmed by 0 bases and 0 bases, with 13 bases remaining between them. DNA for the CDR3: TGCGCCAGCAGCTTGGTCCCTAGCGAGACCTCCTACAATGAGCAGTTCTTC. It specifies CASSLVPSETSYNEQFF. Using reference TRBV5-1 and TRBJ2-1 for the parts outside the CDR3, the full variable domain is KAGVTQTPRYLIKTRGQQVTLSCSPISGHRSVSWYQQTPGQGLQFLFEYFSETQRNKGNFPGRFSGRQFSNSRSEMNVSTLELGDSALYLCASSLVPSETSYNEQFFGPGTRLTVL.

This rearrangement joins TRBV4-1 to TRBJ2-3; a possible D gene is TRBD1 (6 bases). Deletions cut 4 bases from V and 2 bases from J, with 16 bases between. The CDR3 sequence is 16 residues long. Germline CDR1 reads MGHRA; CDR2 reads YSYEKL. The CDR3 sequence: CASSRSTGTITDTQYF. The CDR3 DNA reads TGCGCCAGCAGCCGCTCCACCGGGACAATCACAGATACGCAGTATTTT.

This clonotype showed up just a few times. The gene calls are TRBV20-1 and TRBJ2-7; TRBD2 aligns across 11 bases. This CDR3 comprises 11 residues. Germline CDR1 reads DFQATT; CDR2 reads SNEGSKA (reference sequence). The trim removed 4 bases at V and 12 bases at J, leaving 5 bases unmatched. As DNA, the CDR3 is TGCAGTGCTATGGGACTAGCGGATTTGTACTTC. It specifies CSAMGLADLYF.

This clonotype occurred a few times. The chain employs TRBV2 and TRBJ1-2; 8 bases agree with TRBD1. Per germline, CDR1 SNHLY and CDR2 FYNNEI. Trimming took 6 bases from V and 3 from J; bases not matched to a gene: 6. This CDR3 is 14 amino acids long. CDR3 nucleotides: TGTGCCAGCAGGGGCCTACAGGGGGACTATGGCTACACCTTC. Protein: CASRGLQGDYGYTF.

The CDR3 is CASSDREEVYEQFF. CDR3 in DNA: TGTGCCAGCAGTGACAGGGAGGAGGTTTACGAGCAGTTCTTC. This chain joins TRBV6-5 and TRBJ2-1, with a weak D call TRBD1 (7 bases). CDR3 length: 14 amino acids. V was trimmed by 5 bases and J by 10 bases, leaving 18 bases between them. CDR1 and CDR2 from the germline V gene are MNHEY and SVGAGI.

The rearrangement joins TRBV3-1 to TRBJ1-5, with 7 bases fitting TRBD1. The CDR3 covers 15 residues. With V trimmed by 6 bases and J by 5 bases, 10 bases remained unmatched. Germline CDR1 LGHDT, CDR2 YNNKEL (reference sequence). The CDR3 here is CASRPTGFRDQPQHF. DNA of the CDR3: TGTGCCAGCAGACCGACAGGGTTTCGGGATCAGCCCCAGCATTTT.